A selection of T cell receptor beta chains follows, all from one sample in a study of blood T cell repertoires in COVID-19. Clones were read by immunoSEQ multiplex PCR, and TCRdb kept only the in-frame ones, dropping some. The sample consists of 150,000 to 250,000 clones, about four fifths of them appearing once. Sequencing was performed on PBMCs or T cells enriched from blood (not recorded which). These receptors all stem from a man aged 35 to 55 who had recovered from COVID-19. Both conserved end residues are part of each CDR3. The D gene is left open where the match is weak. Not every row has a clone size; where given, it reads once, few, many or a size class.

TRBJ1-1,-,-,TRBV7-9,CASSTDSDTEAFF,TGTGCCAGCAGCACCGACTCGGACACTGAAGCTTTCTTT
TRBJ2-5,once,-,TRBV21-1,CASSKSARDETQYF,TGTGCCAGCAGCAAATCCGCCAGGGATGAGACCCAGTACTTC
TRBJ1-5,-,TRBD1,TRBV12-3/TRBV12-4,CASNRGRQPQHF,TGTGCCAGCAACAGGGGGCGGCAGCCCCAGCATTTT
TRBJ2-5,-,-,TRBV3-1/TRBV3-2,CASSQDLLVSQETQYF,TGTGCCAGCAGCCAAGATCTGCTAGTATCCCAAGAGACCCAGTACTTC
TRBJ2-7,-,-,TRBV18,CASSPMGRQTPTYEQYF,TGTGCCAGCTCACCTATGGGCCGACAGACGCCTACCTACGAGCAGTACTTC
TRBJ2-1,-,-,TRBV28,CASSWGGSYNEQFF,TGTGCCAGCAGTTGGGGCGGCTCCTACAATGAGCAGTTCTTC
TRBJ2-1,-,-,TRBV5-1,CASSQPGSNEQFF,TGCGCCAGCAGCCAGCCGGGGTCCAATGAGCAGTTCTTC
TRBJ1-2,once,TRBD1,TRBV12-3/TRBV12-4,CASSLAGGFGYTF,TGTGCCAGCAGTTTAGCAGGGGGCTTTGGCTACACCTTC
TRBJ2-5,few,-,TRBV27,CASSLALRETQYF,TGTGCCAGCAGTTTAGCGTTGAGGGAGACCCAGTACTTC
TRBJ2-7,-,TRBD1,TRBV28,CASSSRDRPAYEQYF,TGTGCCAGCAGTTCAAGGGACAGGCCCGCCTACGAGCAGTACTTC
TRBJ1-1,-,TRBD1,TRBV6-5,CASGRDRGMNTEAFF,TGTGCCAGCGGCCGGGACAGGGGTATGAACACTGAAGCTTTCTTT